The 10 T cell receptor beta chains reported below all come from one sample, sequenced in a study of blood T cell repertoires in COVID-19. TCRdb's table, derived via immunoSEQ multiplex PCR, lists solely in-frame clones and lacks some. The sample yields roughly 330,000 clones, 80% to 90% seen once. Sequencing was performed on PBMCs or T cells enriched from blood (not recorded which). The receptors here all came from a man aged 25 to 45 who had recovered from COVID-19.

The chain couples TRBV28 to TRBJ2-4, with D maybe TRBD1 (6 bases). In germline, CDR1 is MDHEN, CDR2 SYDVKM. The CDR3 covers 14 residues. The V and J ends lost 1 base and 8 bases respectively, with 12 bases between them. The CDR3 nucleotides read TGTGCCAGCAGTTTATTGGACAGCAGGGACATTCAGTACTTC. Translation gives CASSLLDSRDIQYF.

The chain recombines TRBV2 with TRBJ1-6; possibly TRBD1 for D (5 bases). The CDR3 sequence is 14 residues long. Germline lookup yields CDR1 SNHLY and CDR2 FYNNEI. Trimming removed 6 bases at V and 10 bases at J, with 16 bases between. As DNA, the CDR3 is TGTGCCAGCAGAAAAGGAGGGGTCGGATCACCCCTCCACTTT. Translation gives CASRKGGVGSPLHF.

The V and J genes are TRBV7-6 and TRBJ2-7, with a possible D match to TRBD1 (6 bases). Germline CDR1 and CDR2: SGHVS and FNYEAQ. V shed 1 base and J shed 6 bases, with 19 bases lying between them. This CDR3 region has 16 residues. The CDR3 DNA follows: TGTGCCAGCAGCTTAGGTACTAGGACAGTGAGAGGCGAGCAGTACTTC. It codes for CASSLGTRTVRGEQYF.

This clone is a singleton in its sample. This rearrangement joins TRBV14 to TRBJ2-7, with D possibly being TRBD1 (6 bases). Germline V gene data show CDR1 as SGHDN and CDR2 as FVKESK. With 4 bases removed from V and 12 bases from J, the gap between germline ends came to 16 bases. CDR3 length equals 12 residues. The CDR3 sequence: CASSLQGSHTYF. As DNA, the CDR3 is TGTGCCAGCAGCCTACAGGGCAGCCATACGTACTTC.

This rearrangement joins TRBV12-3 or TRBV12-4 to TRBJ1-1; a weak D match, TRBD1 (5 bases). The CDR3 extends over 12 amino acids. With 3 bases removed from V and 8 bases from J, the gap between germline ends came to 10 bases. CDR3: CASSFPGKEAFF. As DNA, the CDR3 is TGTGCCAGCAGTTTCCCAGGGAAGGAAGCTTTCTTT.

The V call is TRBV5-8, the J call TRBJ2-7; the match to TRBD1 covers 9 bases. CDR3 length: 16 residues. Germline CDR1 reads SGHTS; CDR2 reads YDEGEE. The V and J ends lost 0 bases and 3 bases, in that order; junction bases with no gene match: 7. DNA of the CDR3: TGTGCCAGCAGCTTGGTCAGGGGACAGGGAAGCTACGAGCAGTACTTC. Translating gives CASSLVRGQGSYEQYF.

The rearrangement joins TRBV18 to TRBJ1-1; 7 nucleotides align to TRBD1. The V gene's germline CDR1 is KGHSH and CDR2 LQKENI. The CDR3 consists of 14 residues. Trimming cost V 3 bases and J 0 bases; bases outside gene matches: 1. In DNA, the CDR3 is TGTGCCAGCTCACCGACAGGGATGAACACTGAAGCTTTCTTT. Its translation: CASSPTGMNTEAFF.

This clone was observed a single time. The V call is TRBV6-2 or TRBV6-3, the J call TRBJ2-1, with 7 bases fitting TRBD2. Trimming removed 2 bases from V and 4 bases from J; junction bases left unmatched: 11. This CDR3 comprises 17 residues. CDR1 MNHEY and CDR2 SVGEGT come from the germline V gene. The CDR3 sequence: CASSYPPGAGIYNEQFF. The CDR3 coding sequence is TGTGCCAGCAGTTACCCGCCCGGAGCGGGGATATACAATGAGCAGTTCTTC.

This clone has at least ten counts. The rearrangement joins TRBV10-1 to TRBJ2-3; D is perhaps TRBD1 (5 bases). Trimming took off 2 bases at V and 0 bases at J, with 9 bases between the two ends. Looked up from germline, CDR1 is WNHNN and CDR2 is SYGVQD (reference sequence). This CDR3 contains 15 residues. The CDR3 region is CASSEKGPSTDTQYF. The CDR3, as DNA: TGCGCCAGCAGTGAGAAGGGGCCGAGCACAGATACGCAGTATTTT.

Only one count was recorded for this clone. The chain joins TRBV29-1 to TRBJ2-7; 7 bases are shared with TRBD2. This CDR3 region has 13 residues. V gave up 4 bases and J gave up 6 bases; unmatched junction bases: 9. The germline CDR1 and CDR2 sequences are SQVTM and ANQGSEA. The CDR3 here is CSVVRGGKSEQYF. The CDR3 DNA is TGCAGCGTTGTTCGCGGGGGAAAGAGCGAGCAGTACTTC.